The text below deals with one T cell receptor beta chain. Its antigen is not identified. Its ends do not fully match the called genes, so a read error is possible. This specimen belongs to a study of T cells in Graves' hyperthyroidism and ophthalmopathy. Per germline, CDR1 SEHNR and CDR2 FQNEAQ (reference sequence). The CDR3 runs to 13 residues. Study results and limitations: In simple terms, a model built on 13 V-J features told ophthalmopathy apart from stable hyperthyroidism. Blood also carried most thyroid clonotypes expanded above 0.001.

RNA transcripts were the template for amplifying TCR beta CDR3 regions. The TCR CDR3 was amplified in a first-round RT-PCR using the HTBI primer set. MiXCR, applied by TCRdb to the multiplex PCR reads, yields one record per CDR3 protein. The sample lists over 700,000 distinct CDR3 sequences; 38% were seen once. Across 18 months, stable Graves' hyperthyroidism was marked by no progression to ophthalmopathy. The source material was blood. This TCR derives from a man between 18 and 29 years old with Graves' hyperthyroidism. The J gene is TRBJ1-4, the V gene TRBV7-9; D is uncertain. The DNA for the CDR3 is TGTGCCAGCAGCGCGGTAATGGAGGAAAAATTGTTTTTT. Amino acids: CASSAVMEEKLFF.